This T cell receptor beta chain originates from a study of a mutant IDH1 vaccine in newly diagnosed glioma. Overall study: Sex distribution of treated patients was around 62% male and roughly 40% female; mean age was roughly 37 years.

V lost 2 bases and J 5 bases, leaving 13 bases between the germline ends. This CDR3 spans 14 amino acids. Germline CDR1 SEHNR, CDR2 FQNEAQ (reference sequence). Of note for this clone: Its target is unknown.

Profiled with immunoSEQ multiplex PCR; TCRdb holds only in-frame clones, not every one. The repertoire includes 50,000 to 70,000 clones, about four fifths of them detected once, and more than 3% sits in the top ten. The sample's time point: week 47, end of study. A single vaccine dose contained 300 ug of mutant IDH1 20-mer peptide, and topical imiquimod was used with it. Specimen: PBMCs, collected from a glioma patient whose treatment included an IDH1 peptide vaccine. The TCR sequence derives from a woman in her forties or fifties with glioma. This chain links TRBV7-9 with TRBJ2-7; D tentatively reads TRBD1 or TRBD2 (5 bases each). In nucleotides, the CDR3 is TGTGCCAGCAGCTTAAGTATTGGGGGTAACGAGCAGTACTTC. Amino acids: CASSLSIGGNEQYF.